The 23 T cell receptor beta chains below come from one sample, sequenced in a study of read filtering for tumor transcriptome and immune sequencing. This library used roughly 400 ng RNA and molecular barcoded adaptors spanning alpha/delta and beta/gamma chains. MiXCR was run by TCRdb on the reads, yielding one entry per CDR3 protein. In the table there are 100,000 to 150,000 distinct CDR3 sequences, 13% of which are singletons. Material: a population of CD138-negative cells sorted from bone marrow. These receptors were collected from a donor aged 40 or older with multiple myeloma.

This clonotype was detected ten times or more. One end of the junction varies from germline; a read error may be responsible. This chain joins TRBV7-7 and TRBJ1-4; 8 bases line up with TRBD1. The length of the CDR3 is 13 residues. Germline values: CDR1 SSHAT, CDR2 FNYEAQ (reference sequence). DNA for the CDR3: TGTGCTAGCAGCTCTGGACAGGGTGATCGACTGTTTTTT. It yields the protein CASSSGQGDRLFF.

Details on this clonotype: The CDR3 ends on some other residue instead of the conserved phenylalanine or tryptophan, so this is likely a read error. The CDR3 is CSVADSLSSYEQYS. DNA of the CDR3: TGCAGCGTTGCGGACAGCCTCAGCTCCTACGAGCAGTACTCC. The chain is built from TRBV29-1 and TRBJ2-7; weak D call: TRBD1 (6 bases). The CDR3 totals 14 residues. Germline CDR1 and CDR2: SQVTM and ANQGSEA. V was trimmed by 4 bases and J by 0 bases, leaving 13 bases between them.

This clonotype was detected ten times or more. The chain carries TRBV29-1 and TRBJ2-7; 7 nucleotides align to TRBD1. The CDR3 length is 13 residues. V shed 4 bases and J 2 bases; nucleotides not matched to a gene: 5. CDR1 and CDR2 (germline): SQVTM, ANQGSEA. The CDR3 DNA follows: TGCAGCGTTGTCTGGGACAGTCCCTACGAGCAGTACTTC. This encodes CSVVWDSPYEQYF.

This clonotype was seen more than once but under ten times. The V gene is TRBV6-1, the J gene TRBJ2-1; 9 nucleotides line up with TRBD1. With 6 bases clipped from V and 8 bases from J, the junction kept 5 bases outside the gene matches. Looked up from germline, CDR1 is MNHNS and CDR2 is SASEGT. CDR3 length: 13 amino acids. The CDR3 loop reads CASRGTGFDEQFF. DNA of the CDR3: TGTGCCAGCAGGGGGACAGGGTTCGATGAGCAGTTCTTC.

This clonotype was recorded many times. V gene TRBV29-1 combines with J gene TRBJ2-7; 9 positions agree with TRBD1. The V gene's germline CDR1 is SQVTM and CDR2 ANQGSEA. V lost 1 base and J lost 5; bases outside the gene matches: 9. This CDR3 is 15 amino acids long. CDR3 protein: CSVEGGQGVGNEQYF. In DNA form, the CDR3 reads TGCAGCGTTGAAGGGGGACAGGGCGTCGGGAACGAGCAGTACTTC.

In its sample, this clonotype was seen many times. The CDR3 reads CASSLAVLQARGTDTQYF. The CDR3 DNA reads as TGTGCCAGCAGTTTAGCGGTTCTACAGGCAAGAGGGACAGATACGCAGTATTTT. This chain uses TRBV12-3 or TRBV12-4 with TRBJ2-3; either TRBD1 or TRBD2 may fit D (5 bases each). CDR3 length: 18 residues. The germline V and J ends were trimmed by 0 bases and 3 bases, with 19 bases remaining between them.

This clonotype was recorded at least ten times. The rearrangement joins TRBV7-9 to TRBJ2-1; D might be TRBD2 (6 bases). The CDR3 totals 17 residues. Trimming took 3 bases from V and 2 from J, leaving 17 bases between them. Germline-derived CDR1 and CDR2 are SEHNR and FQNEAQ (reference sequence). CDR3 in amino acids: CASSFLGSNSPYNEQFF. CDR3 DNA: TGTGCCAGCAGCTTTCTCGGGAGTAATTCACCCTACAATGAGCAGTTCTTC. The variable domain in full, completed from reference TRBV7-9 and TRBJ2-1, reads DTGVSQNPRHKITKRGQNVTFRCDPISEHNRLYWYRQTLGQGPEFLTYFQNEAQLEKSRLLSDRFSAERPKGSFSTLEIQRTEQGDSAMYLCASSFLGSNSPYNEQFFGPGTRLTVL.

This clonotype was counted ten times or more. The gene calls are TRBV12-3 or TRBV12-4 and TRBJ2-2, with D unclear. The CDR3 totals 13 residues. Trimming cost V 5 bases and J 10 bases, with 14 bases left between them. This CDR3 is CASSPSEVAELFF. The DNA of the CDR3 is TGTGCCAGCAGTCCATCCGAAGTCGCGGAGCTGTTTTTT.

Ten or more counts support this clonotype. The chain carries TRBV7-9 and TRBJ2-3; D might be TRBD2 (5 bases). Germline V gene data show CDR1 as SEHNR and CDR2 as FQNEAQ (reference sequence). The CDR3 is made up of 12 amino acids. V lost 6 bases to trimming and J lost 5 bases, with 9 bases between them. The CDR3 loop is CASRREGDTQYF. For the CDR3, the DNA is TGTGCCAGCAGAAGAGAGGGAGATACGCAGTATTTT.

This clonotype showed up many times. Here the CDR3 DNA reads TGTGCCAGCAGACGGGACAGGGTTTCAGATACGCAGTATTTT. Its protein product is CASRRDRVSDTQYF. The genes are TRBV2 and TRBJ2-3, with 9 bases lining up with TRBD1. The CDR3 runs to 14 residues. J was trimmed by 4 bases and V by 6 bases; bases with no gene match: 5. In germline, CDR1 is SNHLY, CDR2 FYNNEI.

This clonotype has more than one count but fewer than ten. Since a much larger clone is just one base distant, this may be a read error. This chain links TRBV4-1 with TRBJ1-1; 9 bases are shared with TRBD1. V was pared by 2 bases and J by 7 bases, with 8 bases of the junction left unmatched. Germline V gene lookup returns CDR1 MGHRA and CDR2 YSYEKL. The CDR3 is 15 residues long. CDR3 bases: TGCGCCAGCAGCCAACTCGGGACAGGGAAGAATGAAGCTTTCTTT. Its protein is CASSQLGTGKNEAFF.

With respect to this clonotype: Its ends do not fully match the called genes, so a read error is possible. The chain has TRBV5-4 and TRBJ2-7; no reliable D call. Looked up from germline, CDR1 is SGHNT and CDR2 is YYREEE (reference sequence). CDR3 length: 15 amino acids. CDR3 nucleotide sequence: TGTGCCAGCAGCCGGCCTGGGATAGGATTCTACGCGCAGTACTTC. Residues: CASSRPGIGFYAQYF.

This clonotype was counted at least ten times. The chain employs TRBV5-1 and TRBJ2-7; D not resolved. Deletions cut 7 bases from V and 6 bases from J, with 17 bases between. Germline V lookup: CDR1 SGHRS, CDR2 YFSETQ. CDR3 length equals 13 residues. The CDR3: CASRPAGQSEQYF. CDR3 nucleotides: TGCGCCAGCCGCCCGGCTGGGCAGAGCGAGCAGTACTTC.

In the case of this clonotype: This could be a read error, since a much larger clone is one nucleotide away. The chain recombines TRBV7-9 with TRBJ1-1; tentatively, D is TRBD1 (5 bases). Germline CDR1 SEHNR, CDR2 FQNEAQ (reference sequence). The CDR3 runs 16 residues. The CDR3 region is CASSLSEMAGRPDAFF. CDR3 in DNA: TGTGCCAGCAGCTTATCAGAGATGGCGGGGCGACCTGACGCTTTCTTT.

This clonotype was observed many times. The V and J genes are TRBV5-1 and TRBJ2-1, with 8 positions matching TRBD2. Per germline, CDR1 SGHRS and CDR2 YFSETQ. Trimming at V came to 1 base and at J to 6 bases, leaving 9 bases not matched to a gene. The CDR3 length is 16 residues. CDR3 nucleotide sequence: TGCGCCAGCAGCTTGTCCCTAGCGGGCGCCTCCAATGAGCAGTTCTTC. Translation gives CASSLSLAGASNEQFF.

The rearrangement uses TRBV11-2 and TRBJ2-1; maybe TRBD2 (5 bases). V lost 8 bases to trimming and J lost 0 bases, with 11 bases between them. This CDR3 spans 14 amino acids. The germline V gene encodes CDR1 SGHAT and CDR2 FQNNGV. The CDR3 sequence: CASGPGSSYNEQFF. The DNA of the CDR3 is TGTGCCAGCGGACCGGGGTCCTCCTACAATGAGCAGTTCTTC.

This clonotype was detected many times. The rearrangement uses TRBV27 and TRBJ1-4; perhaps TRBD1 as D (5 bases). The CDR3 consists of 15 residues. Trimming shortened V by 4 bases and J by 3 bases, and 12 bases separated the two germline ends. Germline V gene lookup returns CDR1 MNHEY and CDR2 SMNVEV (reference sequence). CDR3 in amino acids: CASSSKGLANEKLFF. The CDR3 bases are TGTGCCAGCAGTTCAAAGGGGCTGGCTAATGAAAAACTGTTTTTT. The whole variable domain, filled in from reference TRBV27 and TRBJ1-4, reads EAQVTQNPRYLITVTGKKLTVTCSQNMNHEYMSWYRQDPGLGLRQIYYSMNVEVTDKGDVPEGYKVSRKEKRNFPLILESPSPNQTSLYFCASSSKGLANEKLFFGSGTQLSVL.

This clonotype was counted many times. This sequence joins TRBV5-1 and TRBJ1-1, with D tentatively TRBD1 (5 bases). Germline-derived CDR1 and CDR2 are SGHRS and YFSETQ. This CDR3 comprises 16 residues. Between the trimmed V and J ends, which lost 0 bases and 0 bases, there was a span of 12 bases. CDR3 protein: CASSLGGAGVNTEAFF. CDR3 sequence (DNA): TGCGCCAGCAGCTTGGGTGGTGCGGGGGTGAACACTGAAGCTTTCTTT.

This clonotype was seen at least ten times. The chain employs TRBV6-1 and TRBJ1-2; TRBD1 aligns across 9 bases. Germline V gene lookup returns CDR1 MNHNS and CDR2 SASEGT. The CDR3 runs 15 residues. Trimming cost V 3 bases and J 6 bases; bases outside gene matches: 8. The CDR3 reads CASSDYRGQLDGYTF. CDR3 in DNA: TGTGCCAGCAGTGATTACAGGGGGCAGTTGGATGGCTACACCTTC.

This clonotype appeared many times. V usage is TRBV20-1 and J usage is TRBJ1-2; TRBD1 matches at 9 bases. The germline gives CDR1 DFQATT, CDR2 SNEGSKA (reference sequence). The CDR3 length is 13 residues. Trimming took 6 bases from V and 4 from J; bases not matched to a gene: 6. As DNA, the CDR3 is TGCAGTGCAGCTACAGGGGGCATCTATGGCTACACCTTC. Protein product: CSAATGGIYGYTF.

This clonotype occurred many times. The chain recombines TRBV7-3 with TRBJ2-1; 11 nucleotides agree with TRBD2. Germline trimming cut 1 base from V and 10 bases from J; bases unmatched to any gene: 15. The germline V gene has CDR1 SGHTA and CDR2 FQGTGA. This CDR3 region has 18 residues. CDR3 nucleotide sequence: TGTGCCAGCAGCTTAAAGGCTTCGGTCGTGACTAGCGGGGACGAGCAGTTCTTC. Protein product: CASSLKASVVTSGDEQFF.

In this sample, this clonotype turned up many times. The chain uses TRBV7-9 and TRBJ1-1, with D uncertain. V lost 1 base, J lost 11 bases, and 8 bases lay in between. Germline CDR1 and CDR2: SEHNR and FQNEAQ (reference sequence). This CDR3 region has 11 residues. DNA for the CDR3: TGTGCCAGCAGCTTAGAGGGAACGGCTTTCTTT. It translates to CASSLEGTAFF.

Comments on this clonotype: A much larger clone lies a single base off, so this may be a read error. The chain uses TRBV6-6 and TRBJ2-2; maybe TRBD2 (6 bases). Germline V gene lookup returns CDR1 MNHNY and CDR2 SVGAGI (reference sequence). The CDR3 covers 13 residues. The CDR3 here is CASSWDFVGELLF. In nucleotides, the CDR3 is TGTGCCAGCAGCTGGGACTTCGTCGGGGAGCTGCTTTTT.